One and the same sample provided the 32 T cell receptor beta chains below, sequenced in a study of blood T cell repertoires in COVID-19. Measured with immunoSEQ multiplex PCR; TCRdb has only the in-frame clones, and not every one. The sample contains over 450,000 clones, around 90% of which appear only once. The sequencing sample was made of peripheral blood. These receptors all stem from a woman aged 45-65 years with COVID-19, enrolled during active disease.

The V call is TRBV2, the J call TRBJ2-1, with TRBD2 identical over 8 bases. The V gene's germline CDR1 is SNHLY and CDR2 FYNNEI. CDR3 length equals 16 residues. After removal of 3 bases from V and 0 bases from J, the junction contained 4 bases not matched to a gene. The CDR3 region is CASSESGGLSYNEQFF. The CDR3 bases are TGTGCCAGCAGTGAGAGCGGGGGCCTCTCCTACAATGAGCAGTTCTTC. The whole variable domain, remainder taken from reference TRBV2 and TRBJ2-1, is EPEVTQTPSHQVTQMGQEVILRCVPISNHLYFYWYRQILGQKVEFLVSFYNNEISEKSEIFDDQFSVERPDGSNFTLKIRSTKLEDSAMYFCASSESGGLSYNEQFFGPGTRLTVL.

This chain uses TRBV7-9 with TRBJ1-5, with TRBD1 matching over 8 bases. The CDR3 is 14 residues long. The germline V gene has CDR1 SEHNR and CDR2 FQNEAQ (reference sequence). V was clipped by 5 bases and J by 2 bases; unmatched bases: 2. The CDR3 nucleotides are TGTGCCAGCAGCGGACAGGGCGGCAATCAGCCCCAGCATTTT. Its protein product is CASSGQGGNQPQHF.

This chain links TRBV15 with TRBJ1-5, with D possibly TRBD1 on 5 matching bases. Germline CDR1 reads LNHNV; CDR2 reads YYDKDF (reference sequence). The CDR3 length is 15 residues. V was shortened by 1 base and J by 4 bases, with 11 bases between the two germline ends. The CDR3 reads CATSRVGGENQPQHF. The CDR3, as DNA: TGTGCCACCAGCAGAGTCGGGGGGGAAAATCAGCCCCAGCATTTT.

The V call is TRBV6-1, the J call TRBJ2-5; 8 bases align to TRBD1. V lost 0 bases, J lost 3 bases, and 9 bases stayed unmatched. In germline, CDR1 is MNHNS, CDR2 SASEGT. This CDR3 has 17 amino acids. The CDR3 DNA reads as TGTGCCAGCAGTGAAGCGTGGGCAGGGGGCTCCGAAGAGACCCAGTACTTC. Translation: CASSEAWAGGSEETQYF.

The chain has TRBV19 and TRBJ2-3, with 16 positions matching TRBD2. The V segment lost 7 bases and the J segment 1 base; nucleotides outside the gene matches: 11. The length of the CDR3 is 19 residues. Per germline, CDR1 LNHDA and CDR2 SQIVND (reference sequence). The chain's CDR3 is CASTPRGLAGGLGTDTQYF. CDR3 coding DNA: TGTGCCAGTACCCCCAGGGGACTAGCGGGGGGGCTGGGCACAGATACGCAGTATTTT.

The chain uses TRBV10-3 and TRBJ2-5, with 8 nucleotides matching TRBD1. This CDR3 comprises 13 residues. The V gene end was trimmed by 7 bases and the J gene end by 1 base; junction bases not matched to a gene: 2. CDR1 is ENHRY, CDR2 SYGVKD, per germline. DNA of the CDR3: TGTGCCATCAACGGACAGGGCCAAGAGACCCAGTACTTC. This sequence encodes CAINGQGQETQYF.

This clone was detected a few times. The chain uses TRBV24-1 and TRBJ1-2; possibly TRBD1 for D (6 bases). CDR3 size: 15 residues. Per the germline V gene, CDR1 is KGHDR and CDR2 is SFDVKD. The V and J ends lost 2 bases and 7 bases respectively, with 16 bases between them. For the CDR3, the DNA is TGTGCCACCAGTGATTCGGACAGACGCTTTGGTGGCTACACCTTC. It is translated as CATSDSDRRFGGYTF.

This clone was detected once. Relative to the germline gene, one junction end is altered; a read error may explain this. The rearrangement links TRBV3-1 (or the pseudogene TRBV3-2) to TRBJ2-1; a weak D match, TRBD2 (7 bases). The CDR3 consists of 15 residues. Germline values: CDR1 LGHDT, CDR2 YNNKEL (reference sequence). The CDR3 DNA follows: TGTGCCAGCAGCCGCACGGGGGGCTCCAACAATGAGCAGTTCTTC. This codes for CASSRTGGSNNEQFF.

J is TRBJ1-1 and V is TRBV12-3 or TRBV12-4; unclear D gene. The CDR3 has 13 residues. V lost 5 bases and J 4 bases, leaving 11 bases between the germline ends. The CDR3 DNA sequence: TGTGCCAGCAGTCCGCGCCTCGGCACTGAAGCTTTCTTT. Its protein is CASSPRLGTEAFF.

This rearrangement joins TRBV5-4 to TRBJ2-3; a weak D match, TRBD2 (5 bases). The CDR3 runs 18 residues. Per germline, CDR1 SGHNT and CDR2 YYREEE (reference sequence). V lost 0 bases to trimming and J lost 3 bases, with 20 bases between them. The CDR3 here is CASSLVYGGAAETDTQYF. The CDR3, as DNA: TGTGCCAGCAGCTTGGTTTACGGCGGAGCGGCCGAAACAGATACGCAGTATTTT.

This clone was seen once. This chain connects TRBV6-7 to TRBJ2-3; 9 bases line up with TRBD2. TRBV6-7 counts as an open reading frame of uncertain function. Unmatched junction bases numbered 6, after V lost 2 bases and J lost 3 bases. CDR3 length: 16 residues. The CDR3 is CASSYGAGGPTDTQYF. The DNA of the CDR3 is TGTGCCAGCAGTTACGGCGCGGGGGGGCCGACAGATACGCAGTATTTT.

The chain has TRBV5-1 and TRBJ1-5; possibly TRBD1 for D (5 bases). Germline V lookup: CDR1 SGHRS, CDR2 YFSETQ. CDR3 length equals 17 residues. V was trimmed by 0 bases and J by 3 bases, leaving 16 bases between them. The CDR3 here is CASSLALGRESNQPQHF. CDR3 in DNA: TGCGCCAGCAGCTTGGCCTTGGGACGGGAGTCCAATCAGCCCCAGCATTTT.

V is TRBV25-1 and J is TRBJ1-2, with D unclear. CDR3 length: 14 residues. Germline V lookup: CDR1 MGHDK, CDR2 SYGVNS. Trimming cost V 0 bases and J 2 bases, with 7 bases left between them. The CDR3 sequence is CASSEYPGNYGYTF. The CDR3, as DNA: TGTGCCAGCAGTGAATATCCCGGGAACTATGGCTACACCTTC.

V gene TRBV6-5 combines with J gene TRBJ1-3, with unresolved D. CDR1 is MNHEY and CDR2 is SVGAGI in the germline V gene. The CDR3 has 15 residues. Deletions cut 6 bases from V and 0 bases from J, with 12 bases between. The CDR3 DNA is TGTGCCAGCAGCCCAACGAGTAGCTCTGGAAACACCATATATTTT. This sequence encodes CASSPTSSSGNTIYF.

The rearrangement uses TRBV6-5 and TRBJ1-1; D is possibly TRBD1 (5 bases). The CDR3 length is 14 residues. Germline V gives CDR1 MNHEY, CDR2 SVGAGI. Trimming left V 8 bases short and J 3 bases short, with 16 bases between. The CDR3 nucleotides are TGTGCCAGCGGGACCTCCCGGGGGGACACTGAAGCTTTCTTT. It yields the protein CASGTSRGDTEAFF.

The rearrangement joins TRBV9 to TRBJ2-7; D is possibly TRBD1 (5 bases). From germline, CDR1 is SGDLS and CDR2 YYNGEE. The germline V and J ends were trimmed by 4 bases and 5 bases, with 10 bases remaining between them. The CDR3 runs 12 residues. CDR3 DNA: TGTGCCAGCAGCCCCAGGGTCCACGAGCAGTACTTC. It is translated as CASSPRVHEQYF.

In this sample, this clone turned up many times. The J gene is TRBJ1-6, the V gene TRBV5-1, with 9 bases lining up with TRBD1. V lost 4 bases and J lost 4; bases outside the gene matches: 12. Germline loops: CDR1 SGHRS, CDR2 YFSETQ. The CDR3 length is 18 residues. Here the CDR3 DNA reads TGCGCCAGCAGCCGAACTACAGGGGGCTTGGAGTATAATTCACCCCTCCACTTT. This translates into CASSRTTGGLEYNSPLHF.

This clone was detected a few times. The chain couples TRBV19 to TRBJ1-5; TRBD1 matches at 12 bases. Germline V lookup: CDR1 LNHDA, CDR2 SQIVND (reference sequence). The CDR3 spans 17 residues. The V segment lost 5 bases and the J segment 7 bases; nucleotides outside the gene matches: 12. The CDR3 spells CASSVGPGQGARQPQHF. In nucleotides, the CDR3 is TGTGCCAGTAGTGTCGGACCGGGACAGGGGGCTCGGCAGCCCCAGCATTTT. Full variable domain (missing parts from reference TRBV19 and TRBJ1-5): DGGITQSPKYLFRKEGQNVTLSCEQNLNHDAMYWYRQDPGQGLRLIYYSQIVNDFQKGDIAEGYSVSREKKESFPLTVTSAQKNPTAFYLCASSVGPGQGARQPQHFGDGTRLSIL.

CDR3 DNA: TGTGCCATGGCCAACACACGGGATTTCACAGATACGCAGTATTTT. The encoded protein is CAMANTRDFTDTQYF. The chain combines TRBV10-3 with TRBJ2-3, with D maybe TRBD2 (5 bases). CDR3 size: 15 residues. The V end lost 9 bases, the J end lost 2 bases, and 18 bases lay between the germline ends. Germline V gene lookup returns CDR1 ENHRY and CDR2 SYGVKD.

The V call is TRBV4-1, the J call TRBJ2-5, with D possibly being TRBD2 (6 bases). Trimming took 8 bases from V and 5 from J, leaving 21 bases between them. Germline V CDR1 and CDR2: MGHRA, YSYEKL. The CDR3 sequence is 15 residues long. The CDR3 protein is CASGSPWAGRETQYF. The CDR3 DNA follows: TGCGCCAGCGGATCTCCTTGGGCGGGGCGGGAGACCCAGTACTTC.

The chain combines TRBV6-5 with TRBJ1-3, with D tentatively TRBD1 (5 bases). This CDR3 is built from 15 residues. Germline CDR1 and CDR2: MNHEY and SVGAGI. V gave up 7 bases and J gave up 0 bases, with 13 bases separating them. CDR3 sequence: CASTETASSGNTIYF. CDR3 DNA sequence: TGTGCCAGCACCGAGACAGCCAGCTCTGGAAACACCATATATTTT.

CDR3 in DNA: TGTGCCAGCAGCTCGGGCGGTCGGGGAGTTGGAGAGACCCAGTACTTC. This codes for CASSSGGRGVGETQYF. The chain carries TRBV11-2 and TRBJ2-5; tentatively, D is TRBD2 (5 bases). Germline loops: CDR1 SGHAT, CDR2 FQNNGV. This CDR3 is 16 amino acids long. V was cut by 4 bases and J by 4 bases, with 19 bases left in between.

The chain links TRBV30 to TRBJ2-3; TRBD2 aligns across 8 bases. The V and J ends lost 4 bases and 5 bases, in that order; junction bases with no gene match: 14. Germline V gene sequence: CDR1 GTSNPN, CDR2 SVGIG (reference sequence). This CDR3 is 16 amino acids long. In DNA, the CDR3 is TGTGCCTGGACGGAGACTAGCGTCACGAGCGTAGATACGCAGTATTTT. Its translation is CAWTETSVTSVDTQYF.

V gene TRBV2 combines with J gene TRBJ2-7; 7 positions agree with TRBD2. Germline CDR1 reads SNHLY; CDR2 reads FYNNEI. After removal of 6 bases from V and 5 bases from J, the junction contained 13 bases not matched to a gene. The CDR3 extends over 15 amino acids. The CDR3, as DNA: TGTGCCAGCAGCGCCTGGGGAGGGCTCGGGGACGAGCAGTACTTC. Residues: CASSAWGGLGDEQYF.

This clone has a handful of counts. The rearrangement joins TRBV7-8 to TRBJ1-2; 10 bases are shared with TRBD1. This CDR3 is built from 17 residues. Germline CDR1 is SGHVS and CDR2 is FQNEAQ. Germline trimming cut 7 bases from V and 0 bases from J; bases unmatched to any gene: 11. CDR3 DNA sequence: TGTGCCAGCATAGGCTTTCTTGGGACAGGGGCTAACTATGGCTACACCTTC. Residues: CASIGFLGTGANYGYTF. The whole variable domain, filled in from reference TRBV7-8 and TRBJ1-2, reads GAGVSQSPRYKVAKRGQDVALRCDPISGHVSLFWYQQALGQGPEFLTYFQNEAQLDKSGLPSDRFFAERPEGSVSTLKIQRTQQEDSAVYLCASIGFLGTGANYGYTFGSGTRLTVV.

The CDR3 coding sequence is TGTGCCAGCAGTTTAGGGGCTTATGGCTACACCTTC. This translates into CASSLGAYGYTF. V gene TRBV12-3 or TRBV12-4 combines with J gene TRBJ1-2; D is undetermined. The CDR3 runs to 12 residues. V gave up 1 base and J gave up 5 bases, with 5 bases separating them.

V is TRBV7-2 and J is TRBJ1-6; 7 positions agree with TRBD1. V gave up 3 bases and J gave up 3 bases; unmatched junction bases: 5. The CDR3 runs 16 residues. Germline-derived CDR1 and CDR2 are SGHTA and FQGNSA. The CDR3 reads CASSLSGQSYNSPLHF. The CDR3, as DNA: TGTGCCAGCAGCTTGTCGGGACAGAGCTATAATTCACCCCTCCACTTT.

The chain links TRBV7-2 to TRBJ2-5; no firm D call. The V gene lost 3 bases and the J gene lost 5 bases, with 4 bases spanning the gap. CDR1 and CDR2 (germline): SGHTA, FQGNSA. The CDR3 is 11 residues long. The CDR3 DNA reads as TGTGCCAGCAGCTTTCTGGAGACCCAGTACTTC. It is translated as CASSFLETQYF.

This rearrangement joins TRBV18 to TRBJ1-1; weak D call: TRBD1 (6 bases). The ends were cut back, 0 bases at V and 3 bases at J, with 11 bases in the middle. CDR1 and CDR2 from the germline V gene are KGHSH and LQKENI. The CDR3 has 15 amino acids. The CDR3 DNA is TGTGCCAGCTCACCACCATACAGGGTTGACACTGAAGCTTTCTTT. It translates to CASSPPYRVDTEAFF.

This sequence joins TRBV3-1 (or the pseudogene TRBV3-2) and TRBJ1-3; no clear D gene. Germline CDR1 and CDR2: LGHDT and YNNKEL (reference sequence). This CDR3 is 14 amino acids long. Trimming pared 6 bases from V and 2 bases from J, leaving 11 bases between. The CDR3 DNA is TGTGCCAGCAGAGAATCAGTGACTGGAAACACCATATATTTT. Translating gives CASRESVTGNTIYF.

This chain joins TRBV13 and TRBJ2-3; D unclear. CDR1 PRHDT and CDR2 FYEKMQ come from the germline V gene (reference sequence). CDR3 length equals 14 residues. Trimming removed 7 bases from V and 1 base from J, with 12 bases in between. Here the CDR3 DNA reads TGTGCCAGCAACGCATGGCAGGGCACAGATACGCAGTATTTT. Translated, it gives CASNAWQGTDTQYF.

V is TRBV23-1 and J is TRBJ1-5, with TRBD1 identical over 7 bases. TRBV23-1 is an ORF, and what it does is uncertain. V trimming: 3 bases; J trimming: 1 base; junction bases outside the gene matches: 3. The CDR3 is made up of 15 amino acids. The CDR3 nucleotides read TGCGCCAGCAGTCAGACAGGGCGGAGCAATCAGCCCCAGCATTTT. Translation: CASSQTGRSNQPQHF.